These 13 T cell receptor beta chains originate from one sample sequenced in a study of PD-1 blockade in mismatch repair-deficient tumors. Using immunoSEQ multiplex PCR, the repertoire was profiled, and TCRdb retains in-frame clones only, with some absent. The sample gives around 9,000 clones, 85% of which show up once; 0.9% to 1% is in the top ten. Sequenced here: PBMCs, sampled around 46 weeks after starting pembrolizumab. The receptor set was obtained from an adult with mismatch repair-deficient cancer.

The rearrangement uses TRBV5-4 and TRBJ2-5, with TRBD1 matching 9 bases. The CDR3 consists of 16 residues. Germline values: CDR1 SGHNT, CDR2 YYREEE (reference sequence). The V gene end was trimmed by 4 bases and the J gene end by 6 bases; junction bases not matched to a gene: 13. CDR3: CASSSKLQGAGKTQYF. CDR3 in DNA: TGTGCCAGCAGCAGCAAGCTACAGGGGGCTGGAAAGACCCAGTACTTC.

The chain carries TRBV5-5 and TRBJ1-1; the D is unclear. Germline CDR1 is SGHKS and CDR2 is YYEKEE (reference sequence). Trimming removed 1 base from V and 0 bases from J, with 10 bases in between. This CDR3 spans 15 amino acids. The CDR3 nucleotides are TGTGCCAGCAGCTTGACCCCTAAAGTGAACACTGAAGCTTTCTTT. It encodes CASSLTPKVNTEAFF.

The rearrangement uses TRBV5-1 and TRBJ2-1, with 8 bases that match TRBD2. V dropped 2 bases and J dropped 8; count of bases not matched to a gene: 6. This CDR3 spans 14 amino acids. Germline V gene sequence: CDR1 SGHRS, CDR2 YFSETQ. The CDR3 sequence: CASSFSGSGDEQFF. The CDR3 region has the DNA TGCGCCAGCAGCTTCAGCGGGAGTGGGGATGAGCAGTTCTTC.

About this clone: Additional DNA sequences in this sample encode the identical CDR3. The CDR3: CASSLGLAEYNEQFF. The CDR3 DNA is TGCGCCAGCAGCTTGGGACTAGCGGAGTACAATGAGCAGTTCTTC. The chain couples TRBV5-1 to TRBJ2-1, with 9 bases fitting TRBD2. V gave up 0 bases and J gave up 4 bases; unmatched junction bases: 2. CDR3 length: 15 amino acids. CDR1 SGHRS and CDR2 YFSETQ come from the germline V gene.

This chain links TRBV6-1 with TRBJ2-3; tentative D call: TRBD2 (5 bases). Per germline, CDR1 MNHNS and CDR2 SASEGT. The ends were cut back, 5 bases at V and 1 base at J, with 10 bases in the middle. The length of the CDR3 is 14 residues. The DNA of the CDR3 is TGTGCCAGCAGTCGCCCAGCGGGCACAGATACGCAGTATTTT. Residues: CASSRPAGTDTQYF.

This clone showed up just once. The rearrangement links TRBV27 to TRBJ2-7, with 10 bases identical to TRBD2. Germline V gene lookup returns CDR1 MNHEY and CDR2 SMNVEV (reference sequence). V lost 2 bases, J lost 3 bases, and 1 base stayed unmatched. There are 14 residues in the CDR3. The chain's CDR3 is CASSLVAGGYEQYF. CDR3 bases: TGTGCCAGCAGTTTAGTAGCGGGGGGCTACGAGCAGTACTTC.

This chain joins TRBV27 and TRBJ1-1, with D uncertain. The CDR3 runs to 13 residues. Between the trimmed V and J ends, which lost 2 bases and 9 bases, there was a span of 13 bases. The germline CDR1 and CDR2 sequences are MNHEY and SMNVEV (reference sequence). The DNA of the CDR3 is TGTGCCAGCAGTTTAAACAACATAGCAAAAGCTTTCTTT. Amino acids: CASSLNNIAKAFF.

This clone appeared once. V gene TRBV11-2 combines with J gene TRBJ1-2; a weak D match, TRBD1 (6 bases). The CDR3 length is 17 residues. Germline CDR1 is SGHAT and CDR2 is FQNNGV. The germline V and J ends were trimmed by 2 bases and 4 bases, with 20 bases remaining between them. This CDR3 is CASSLPPSTGRTYGYTF. CDR3 nucleotide sequence: TGTGCCAGCAGCTTACCCCCTTCTACAGGGCGGACCTATGGCTACACCTTC.

The chain couples TRBV29-1 to TRBJ2-1; 8 bases are shared with TRBD2. The germline V gene encodes CDR1 SQVTM and CDR2 ANQGSEA. The V gene end was trimmed by 1 base and the J gene end by 3 bases; junction bases not matched to a gene: 5. There are 15 residues in the CDR3. CDR3 bases: TGCAGCGTTGAAGGCCAAGCGGGGGACTACAATGAGCAGTTCTTC. Its translation is CSVEGQAGDYNEQFF.

The chain joins TRBV28 to TRBJ1-2; 9 bases match TRBD1. Germline CDR1 is MDHEN and CDR2 is SYDVKM. The CDR3 runs to 14 residues. V shed 6 bases and J 4 bases; nucleotides not matched to a gene: 6. CDR3 nucleotide sequence: TGTGCCAGCAGGGCGGACAGGGGTCCCTATGGCTACACCTTC. This encodes CASRADRGPYGYTF.

This clone occurred once. The J gene is TRBJ2-6, the V gene TRBV29-1; 11 nucleotides match TRBD1. V lost 4 bases, J lost 1 base, and 3 bases stayed unmatched. CDR1 SQVTM and CDR2 ANQGSEA come from the germline V gene. The CDR3 covers 16 residues. DNA of the CDR3: TGCAGCGTTGGTGGGACAGGGGGTTCTGGGGCCAACGTCCTGACTTTC. This encodes CSVGGTGGSGANVLTF.

This chain uses TRBV6-1 with TRBJ2-2; D is perhaps TRBD2 (6 bases). Per germline, CDR1 MNHNS and CDR2 SASEGT. This CDR3 is built from 14 residues. Between the trimmed V and J ends, which lost 6 bases and 3 bases, there was a span of 11 bases. The DNA for the CDR3 is TGTGCCAGCAGGCGGGACGGACACACCGGGGAGCTGTTTTTT. Translated: CASRRDGHTGELFF.

The CDR3 reads CASGRTGGFEQYF. In DNA form, the CDR3 reads TGTGCCAGCGGCCGGACAGGGGGGTTCGAGCAGTACTTC. This chain uses TRBV14 with TRBJ2-7; 10 bases are shared with TRBD1. Germline loops: CDR1 SGHDN, CDR2 FVKESK. V was pared by 8 bases and J by 6 bases, with 7 bases of the junction left unmatched. CDR3 length: 13 amino acids.